The clone carrying this T cell receptor beta chain was counted a few times. This sample was included in a study of T-cell reconstitution after alpha-beta-depleted transplantation in children. Unique molecular identifiers were used in preparing the TCRbeta library. Via MiXCR, TCRdb re-called the PCR reads, giving one row per CDR3 protein. This table holds about 980,000 distinct CDR3 sequences, 25% to 35% found once. The material was PBMCs, mostly from graft donor cells, obtained 360 days after TCRalphabeta/CD19-depleted stem cell transplant. The TCR sequence derives from a boy less than two years old who had a stem cell transplant for SCID, so the T cells may come from the graft donor.

The CDR3 sequence: CASSPGTGTSNEQFF. CDR3 coding DNA: TGTGCCAGCTCACCAGGGACAGGGACCTCCAATGAGCAGTTCTTC. The rearrangement joins TRBV18 to TRBJ2-1, with 9 bases fitting TRBD1. The CDR3 covers 15 residues. Trimming removed 2 bases from V and 6 bases from J; junction bases left unmatched: 5. Per germline, CDR1 KGHSH and CDR2 LQKENI.